These T cell receptor beta chains were read from a single sample in a study of cytomegalovirus exposure and HLA in healthy donors. Profiled with immunoSEQ multiplex PCR; TCRdb holds only in-frame clones, not every one. The sample lists 100,000 to 150,000 clones; about 73% were seen once. The sequencing input was PBMCs. Receptors originate from a woman between 45 and 65 years old in good health and CMV-seropositive. The CDR3 runs from the conserved cysteine through the conserved F or W. D genes are given only for firm matches. Where a row states a size, it is once, few, many or the class of an expanded clone; other rows omit it.

j_gene,abundance,v_gene,d_gene,CDR3nt,CDR3aa
TRBJ2-7,once,TRBV2,.,TGTGCCAGCAGTGATCTGGGTCGGGGCTACGAGCAGTACTTC,CASSDLGRGYEQYF
TRBJ2-7,.,TRBV5-8,.,TGTGCCAGCAGACACGAATTCTACGAGCAGTACTTC,CASRHEFYEQYF
TRBJ1-4,.,TRBV4-3,TRBD1,TGCGCCAGCAGCCAAGGGACAGGAGGATTGGAAAAACTGTTTTTT,CASSQGTGGLEKLFF
TRBJ1-1,.,TRBV7-9,.,TGTGCCAGCATCCCCGACACGAACACTGAAGCTTTCTTT,CASIPDTNTEAFF
TRBJ2-4,once,TRBV14,.,TGTGCCAGCAGCCAAGATCTCGGGAGCATTCAGTACTTC,CASSQDLGSIQYF
TRBJ2-7,few,TRBV5-4,.,TGTGCCAGCAGAAGACAGAGCTCCTACGAGCAGTACTTC,CASRRQSSYEQYF
TRBJ1-4,.,TRBV19,.,TGTGCCAGTAGTCGGCGGACTAATGAAAAACTGTTTTTT,CASSRRTNEKLFF
TRBJ1-6,.,TRBV10-3,.,TGTGCCATCAGTGAGGGGGGGGGAGGCGAGGATTCACCCCTCCACTTT,CAISEGGGGEDSPLHF
TRBJ2-3,.,TRBV7-6,.,TGTGCCAGCAGTCTTAGGAGGGGAGATACGCAGTATTTT,CASSLRRGDTQYF
TRBJ2-7,.,TRBV18,.,TGTGCCAGCTCACCAGTATCCGGGGGCGAGCAGTACTTC,CASSPVSGGEQYF
TRBJ2-1,.,TRBV7-8,.,TGTGCCAGCAGCTTAGCGCTCGGAGGGACTTACAATGAGCAGTTCTTC,CASSLALGGTYNEQFF
TRBJ1-2,few,TRBV6-5,.,TGTGCCAGCAAGGAGGCGGTCAATAATGGCTACACCTTC,CASKEAVNNGYTF